This T cell receptor (beta chain) was captured in a study of shared clonotypes between healthy human individuals. For the study at large: Donors were two women and a few men aged 18 to 49. General study results and limits: Clonotype sharing among donors likely depends on sequencing depth. On the whole, naive subsets had larger estimated richness than memory subsets had.

As concerns this clone: Its antigen remains unidentified.

The CDR3 runs 15 residues. After removal of 2 bases from V and 4 bases from J, the junction contained 7 bases not matched to a gene. Germline CDR1 is GTSNPN and CDR2 is SVGIG (reference sequence). For sorted subsets, about 0.2 ug DNA per replicate equaled about 31,000 T cell genomes. Produced via immunoSEQ multiplex PCR; TCRdb's table is partial and in-frame only. The sample has fewer than 3 million clones; roughly 92% are singletons. The J gene is TRBJ2-3, the V gene TRBV30, with TRBD2 matching over 9 bases. The sequence derives from a man aged 18 to 29 in good health. Some clones in this sample may be carry-over from other donors' samples. Material: naive CD4+ T cells from PBMCs. Subset meaning: CD45RA+ positively selected. The CDR3 region has the DNA TGTGCCTGGAGTCCTGGCGGGAGGGAGGCAGATACGCAGTATTTT. Protein product: CAWSPGGREADTQYF.